A single sample gave rise to the 9 T cell receptor beta chains below, sequenced in a study of cytomegalovirus exposure and HLA in healthy donors. Sequenced by immunoSEQ multiplex PCR; TCRdb stores in-frame clones only, minus some. The top ten hold roughly 2.1% of the sample, which has 150,000 to 180,000 clones, just over 85% seen once. The specimen was PBMCs. The source is a human donor in good health.

V is TRBV4-1 and J is TRBJ2-7; D might be TRBD1 (8 bases). CDR1 is MGHRA, CDR2 YSYEKL, per germline. With 3 bases removed from V and 5 bases from J, the gap between germline ends came to 17 bases. CDR3 length equals 15 residues. The CDR3 sequence: CASSQRQGRVDEQYF. Written as DNA, the CDR3 is TGCGCCAGCAGCCAGCGACAGGGGAGGGTGGACGAGCAGTACTTC.

The chain couples TRBV29-1 to TRBJ2-3, with 10 bases fitting TRBD2. J lost 0 bases, V lost 5 bases, and 2 bases had no gene match. The germline gives CDR1 SQVTM, CDR2 ANQGSEA. The CDR3 sequence is 14 residues long. The chain's CDR3 is CSVTTSGSTDTQYF. The CDR3 DNA reads as TGCAGCGTTACGACTAGCGGGAGCACAGATACGCAGTATTTT.

V is TRBV27 and J is TRBJ2-3, with D possibly TRBD1 on 6 matching bases. The germline V and J ends were trimmed by 3 bases and 5 bases, with 12 bases remaining between them. CDR1 MNHEY and CDR2 SMNVEV come from the germline V gene (reference sequence). The CDR3 covers 14 residues. The CDR3 reads CASSFYREGDTQYF. In nucleotides, the CDR3 is TGTGCCAGCAGTTTTTACAGGGAAGGAGATACGCAGTATTTT.

The chain links TRBV11-1 to TRBJ2-7; 11 bases line up with TRBD2. The CDR3 totals 15 residues. The V segment lost 4 bases and the J segment 2 bases; nucleotides outside the gene matches: 4. CDR1 and CDR2 from the germline V gene are SGHAT and FQDESV (reference sequence). For the CDR3, the DNA is TGTGCCAGCAGCTGGACTAGCGGGCTTACCTACGAGCAGTACTTC. Residues: CASSWTSGLTYEQYF.

This clone was seen a single time. The gene calls are TRBV5-1 and TRBJ2-7; 9 bases match TRBD2. Germline V gene sequence: CDR1 SGHRS, CDR2 YFSETQ. CDR3 length: 19 residues. With 0 bases clipped from V and 3 bases from J, the junction kept 16 bases outside the gene matches. The CDR3 sequence: CASSLGLAGSQNPNYEQYF. As DNA, the CDR3 is TGCGCCAGCAGCTTGGGTCTAGCGGGGAGTCAAAATCCAAACTACGAGCAGTACTTC.

This clone was found once. This chain joins TRBV29-1 and TRBJ2-3; 9 bases align to TRBD2. Germline CDR1 reads SQVTM; CDR2 reads ANQGSEA. The CDR3 totals 13 residues. V dropped 7 bases and J dropped 5; count of bases not matched to a gene: 7. The CDR3 nucleotides are TGCAGCGCCAGGACTAGCGCAGGAGATACGCAGTATTTT. Protein product: CSARTSAGDTQYF.

V usage is TRBV10-1 and J usage is TRBJ2-7, with D tentatively TRBD2 (6 bases). The V and J ends lost 5 bases and 7 bases respectively, with 15 bases between them. Germline-derived CDR1 and CDR2 are WNHNN and SYGVQD (reference sequence). The CDR3 sequence is 13 residues long. The CDR3, as DNA: TGCGCCAGCAGTCGGGCTCTCGCGGGGGAGCAGTACTTC. Translated, it gives CASSRALAGEQYF.

This chain uses TRBV5-6 with TRBJ1-3, with TRBD1 as a possible D gene (5 bases). Trimming took off 4 bases at V and 4 bases at J, with 9 bases between the two ends. CDR3 length: 13 amino acids. Germline V CDR1 and CDR2: SGHDT, YYEEEE. The CDR3 DNA reads as TGTGCCAGCAGCCGTCAGGGAGGAAACACCATATATTTT. Its protein is CASSRQGGNTIYF.

V and J are TRBV18 and TRBJ1-2, with TRBD1 matching over 8 bases. The germline V gene encodes CDR1 KGHSH and CDR2 LQKENI. V was pared by 3 bases and J by 5 bases, with 5 bases of the junction left unmatched. The CDR3 has 14 amino acids. The CDR3 DNA sequence: TGTGCCAGCTCACCCGATAGACAGGGGTATGGCTACACCTTC. As protein: CASSPDRQGYGYTF.